These T cell receptor beta chains were read from a single sample in a study of untreated major depressive disorder. Sequencing used immunoSEQ multiplex PCR; TCRdb keeps in-frame clones, though not all of them. The sample has about 15,000 clones; 80% to 95% are singletons. The sequencing sample was made of CD4+ T cells from PBMCs. The receptors originated from a man in his thirties or forties with major depressive disorder. Each CDR3 is given with its conserved first and last residue. Each record gives: clone size, D gene, J gene, V gene, CDR3 length, CDR3 DNA, CDR3 protein. D genes are given only for firm matches. Some rows mark clone size as missing; the rest say once, few, many or name a class of expanded clone.

size: once; D: .; J: TRBJ1-2; V: TRBV27; length: 12; DNA: TGTGCCAGCACCGCGAATCGGCGCGTCTACACCTTC; CDR3: CASTANRRVYTF
size: .; D: .; J: TRBJ1-4; V: TRBV4-1; length: 13; DNA: TGCGCCAGCAGCCAAGGGTATAGGGAAAAACTGTTTTTT; CDR3: CASSQGYREKLFF
size: .; D: .; J: TRBJ1-1; V: TRBV15; length: 14; DNA: TGTGCCACCAGCAGAGATGTAGGGAGCACTGAAGCTTTCTTT; CDR3: CATSRDVGSTEAFF
size: .; D: .; J: TRBJ1-6; V: TRBV30; length: 13; DNA: TGTGCCTTGGGGACTGAATATAATTCACCCCTCCACTTT; CDR3: CALGTEYNSPLHF
size: .; D: TRBD1; J: TRBJ1-1; V: TRBV15; length: 16; DNA: TGTGCCACCATCGAGGGAGGACAGGGAGGGAACACTGAAGCTTTCTTT; CDR3: CATIEGGQGGNTEAFF
size: few; D: .; J: TRBJ1-1; V: TRBV5-1; length: 14; DNA: TGCGCCAGCAGCTTGGTACAGGGACAAACTGAAGCTTTCTTT; CDR3: CASSLVQGQTEAFF
size: .; D: .; J: TRBJ2-7; V: TRBV30; length: 14; DNA: TGTGCCTCGACCCCCGGGCAGGTGAACTACGAGCAGTACTTC; CDR3: CASTPGQVNYEQYF
size: .; D: .; J: TRBJ2-7; V: TRBV5-1; length: 13; DNA: TGCGCCAGCAGCTTGGTGAGTTTGGGCGAGCAGTACTTC; CDR3: CASSLVSLGEQYF
size: once; D: .; J: TRBJ1-1; V: TRBV2; length: 17; DNA: TGTGCCAGCAGTGGGTTACCTACACGACAGTGGAACACTGAAGCTTTCTTT; CDR3: CASSGLPTRQWNTEAFF
size: .; D: .; J: TRBJ1-1; V: TRBV19; length: 12; DNA: TGTGCCAGTAGTAGATGGAACACTGAAGCTTTCTTT; CDR3: CASSRWNTEAFF
size: .; D: .; J: TRBJ1-2; V: TRBV5-6; length: 13; DNA: TGTGCCAGCAGCTTGGAACGGTCCTATGGCTACACCTTC; CDR3: CASSLERSYGYTF
size: .; D: TRBD2; J: TRBJ2-5; V: TRBV4-1; length: 17; DNA: TGCGCCAGCAGCCAAGATCATCTTAGCGGGGGGGCCAGGCCCCAGTACTTC; CDR3: CASSQDHLSGGARPQYF
size: .; D: .; J: TRBJ1-6; V: TRBV7-2; length: 13; DNA: TGTGCCAGCAGCTTAGTAGGAGGTTCACCCCTCCACTTT; CDR3: CASSLVGGSPLHF
size: .; D: TRBD1; J: TRBJ2-7; V: TRBV18; length: 15; DNA: TGTGCCAGCTCACCATTGGACAGGGGAGCCTACGAGCAGTACTTC; CDR3: CASSPLDRGAYEQYF
size: few; D: .; J: TRBJ1-6; V: TRBV2; length: 12; DNA: TGTGCCAGCAGTGGCCAGGGTGGTCCCCTCCACTTT; CDR3: CASSGQGGPLHF
size: .; D: .; J: TRBJ1-5; V: TRBV19; length: 9; DNA: TGTGCCAGTATCCAGCCCCAGCATTTT; CDR3: CASIQPQHF
size: .; D: .; J: TRBJ1-2; V: TRBV23-1; length: 18; DNA: TGCGCCAGCAGTCCCCCCACGGGGGACACTGATTTTAACTATGGCTACACCTTC; CDR3: CASSPPTGDTDFNYGYTF
size: .; D: .; J: TRBJ2-7; V: TRBV30; length: 12; DNA: TGTGCCTGGAGTGTAGATCGCTACGAGCAGTACTTC; CDR3: CAWSVDRYEQYF
size: once; D: .; J: TRBJ2-7; V: TRBV18; length: 15; DNA: TGTGCCAGCTCACCAGATTTCAAGGGACCCTACGAGCAGTACTTC; CDR3: CASSPDFKGPYEQYF
size: .; D: TRBD1; J: TRBJ2-5; V: TRBV7-6; length: 16; DNA: TGTGCCAGCAGCTTTGGCTCCCCAGGGGGTGTCGAGACCCAGTACTTC; CDR3: CASSFGSPGGVETQYF
size: .; D: .; J: TRBJ1-1; V: TRBV5-1; length: 15; DNA: TGCGCCAGCAGCGTCGGGGGCTTATCAAGCACTGAAGCTTTCTTT; CDR3: CASSVGGLSSTEAFF
size: .; D: .; J: TRBJ1-2; V: TRBV2; length: 13; DNA: TGTGCCAGCAGTCCCACAGGGAGGGATGGCTACACCTTC; CDR3: CASSPTGRDGYTF
size: .; D: .; J: TRBJ1-4; V: TRBV28; length: 14; DNA: TGTGCCAGCAGTTTGGCAGGTACAGGAGGAAAACTGTTTTTT; CDR3: CASSLAGTGGKLFF
size: .; D: .; J: TRBJ1-1; V: TRBV2; length: 14; DNA: TGTGCCAGCAGTGATACAGGCATGAACACTGAAGCTTTCTTT; CDR3: CASSDTGMNTEAFF
size: .; D: .; J: TRBJ2-5; V: TRBV5-8; length: 14; DNA: TGTGCCAGCAGCTTGGTACAGGGCGGGGAGACCCAGTACTTC; CDR3: CASSLVQGGETQYF
size: once; D: .; J: TRBJ2-6; V: TRBV6-1; length: 14; DNA: TGTGCCAGCAGCGATCTCTCTGGGGCCAACGTCCTGACTTTC; CDR3: CASSDLSGANVLTF
size: once; D: .; J: TRBJ1-3; V: TRBV4-1; length: 12; DNA: TGCGCCAGCAGCCAAGAGGGAAACACCATATATTTT; CDR3: CASSQEGNTIYF
size: .; D: .; J: TRBJ2-3; V: TRBV11-2; length: 15; DNA: TGTGCCAGCAGCTTAGAAGGGGATGCCACAGATACGCAGTATTTT; CDR3: CASSLEGDATDTQYF
size: .; D: .; J: TRBJ1-6; V: TRBV14; length: 15; DNA: TGTGCCAGCAGCCAGGGGGGCGGAATTAATTCACCCCTCCACTTT; CDR3: CASSQGGGINSPLHF
size: .; D: .; J: TRBJ1-6; V: TRBV7-9; length: 12; DNA: TGTGCCAGCAGTCGAGGGAATTCACCCCTCCACTTT; CDR3: CASSRGNSPLHF
size: .; D: TRBD1; J: TRBJ2-7; V: TRBV7-2; length: 15; DNA: TGTGCCAGCAGCTTAGTGCGCAGGGGGCGCGGCGAGCAGTACTTC; CDR3: CASSLVRRGRGEQYF
size: .; D: .; J: TRBJ2-7; V: TRBV6-6; length: 16; DNA: TGTGCCAGCAGTTACCCCCCGCGGTGGGGTCTCAACGAGCAGTACTTC; CDR3: CASSYPPRWGLNEQYF
size: .; D: .; J: TRBJ2-3; V: TRBV19; length: 15; DNA: TGTGCCAGTAGTATGTTAGCGACTAGCACAGATACGCAGTATTTT; CDR3: CASSMLATSTDTQYF
size: .; D: TRBD1; J: TRBJ2-7; V: TRBV10-2; length: 14; DNA: TGCGCCAGCACTCGGACAGGGGCATCCTACGAGCAGTACTTC; CDR3: CASTRTGASYEQYF
size: .; D: .; J: TRBJ1-3; V: TRBV6-5; length: 14; DNA: TGTGCCAGCGCACAGACGATCTCTGGAAACACCATATATTTT; CDR3: CASAQTISGNTIYF
size: .; D: .; J: TRBJ2-1; V: TRBV14; length: 14; DNA: TGTGCCAGCAGCCCAGTGGTAACCCACAATGAGCAGTTCTTC; CDR3: CASSPVVTHNEQFF
size: .; D: .; J: TRBJ1-4; V: TRBV5-6; length: 15; DNA: TGTGCCAGCAGACCTGAGGGAGTCCCTAATGAAAAACTGTTTTTT; CDR3: CASRPEGVPNEKLFF
size: .; D: TRBD2; J: TRBJ2-5; V: TRBV10-3; length: 12; DNA: TGTGCCATCAGTGAGTCCCCGGGAGGCCAGTACTTC; CDR3: CAISESPGGQYF
size: .; D: TRBD2; J: TRBJ2-1; V: TRBV2; length: 16; DNA: TGTGCCAGCAGTGAATTGGCGGGGGGAATATACAATGAGCAGTTCTTC; CDR3: CASSELAGGIYNEQFF
size: .; D: .; J: TRBJ1-3; V: TRBV6-6; length: 15; DNA: TGTGCCAGCAGTTCGAGTCAGGGGTCTGGAAACACCATATATTTT; CDR3: CASSSSQGSGNTIYF
size: .; D: .; J: TRBJ1-1; V: TRBV7-9; length: 12; DNA: TGTGCCGTCGACGGGGGGAGCACTGAAGCTTTCTTT; CDR3: CAVDGGSTEAFF
size: .; D: .; J: TRBJ2-1; V: TRBV5-1; length: 12; DNA: TGCGCCAGCAGCCTGGGGGGCAATAGGCAGTTCTTC; CDR3: CASSLGGNRQFF
size: .; D: .; J: TRBJ1-2; V: TRBV10-3; length: 11; DNA: TGTGCCATCAGTGGGGGTTATGGCTACACCTTC; CDR3: CAISGGYGYTF
size: .; D: .; J: TRBJ1-3; V: TRBV6-1; length: 16; DNA: TGTGCCAGCAGTGAAAATCCAGGAGCAGGGGGAAACACCATATATTTT; CDR3: CASSENPGAGGNTIYF
size: .; D: .; J: TRBJ1-2; V: TRBV10-3; length: 13; DNA: TGTGCCATCACGGCCAACTCTAACTATGGCTACACCTTC; CDR3: CAITANSNYGYTF
size: .; D: .; J: TRBJ2-7; V: TRBV7-9; length: 16; DNA: TGTGCCAGCAGCTTAGTTATAGGACTACCTCCCTACGAGCAGTACTTC; CDR3: CASSLVIGLPPYEQYF
size: .; D: .; J: TRBJ2-7; V: TRBV11-2; length: 17; DNA: TGTGCCAGCAGCTTGTCTCTGGGAGGCCAGCGGGCCTACGAGCAGTACTTC; CDR3: CASSLSLGGQRAYEQYF
size: .; D: .; J: TRBJ2-7; V: TRBV18; length: 16; DNA: TGTGCCAGCTCACCACGATTGGCAGGGAGCTCCTACGAGCAGTACTTC; CDR3: CASSPRLAGSSYEQYF
size: few; D: TRBD1; J: TRBJ1-2; V: TRBV5-1; length: 16; DNA: TGCGCCAGCAGCTTCAACCCGGGACAGGGACCCTATGGCTACACCTTC; CDR3: CASSFNPGQGPYGYTF
size: few; D: .; J: TRBJ1-1; V: TRBV2; length: 12; DNA: TGTGCCAGCAAAAGGTGGGACACTGAAGCTTTCTTT; CDR3: CASKRWDTEAFF
size: once; D: .; J: TRBJ2-3; V: TRBV21-1; length: 14; DNA: TGTGCCAGCAGCAAAGGGAGAGTAGGAGATACGCAGTATTTT; CDR3: CASSKGRVGDTQYF